This entry lists 20 T cell receptor beta chains sequenced from one sample in a study of cytomegalovirus exposure and HLA in healthy donors. The PCR contained 60 Vbeta and 13 Jbeta primers. Repertoires were generated with immunoSEQ multiplex PCR, while TCRdb's copy carries only in-frame clones and drops some. The sample lists some 190,000 clones; around 80% were seen once. The specimen was PBMCs. Every receptor here comes from a man younger than 35 in good health and CMV-seronegative.

CDR3 sequence (DNA): TGCGCCAGCACTGGGGGGAGGACCCACGGGGAGCTGTTTTTT. Translation: CASTGGRTHGELFF. V is TRBV5-1 and J is TRBJ2-2; D might be TRBD2 (6 bases). The CDR3 runs to 14 residues. The V end lost 6 bases, the J end lost 7 bases, and 16 bases lay between the germline ends. Germline V lookup: CDR1 SGHRS, CDR2 YFSETQ.

V gene TRBV30 combines with J gene TRBJ2-5; TRBD2 matches 7 bases. The ends lost 2 bases at V and 4 bases at J; junction bases unmatched: 7. The CDR3 loop spans 14 amino acids. The germline CDR1 and CDR2 sequences are GTSNPN and SVGIG (reference sequence). CDR3 loop: CAWSFGGSGETQYF. The CDR3 DNA reads as TGTGCCTGGAGTTTTGGCGGGAGTGGAGAGACCCAGTACTTC.

This clone has more than one count but fewer than ten. CDR3 sequence: CASSPRAGNYGYTF. In DNA, the CDR3 is TGTGCCAGCAGTCCCCGGGCGGGTAACTATGGCTACACCTTC. This chain links TRBV27 with TRBJ1-2; D unresolved. V was cut by 5 bases and J by 1 base, with 11 bases left in between. Germline CDR1 reads MNHEY; CDR2 reads SMNVEV (reference sequence). CDR3 length equals 14 residues.

This chain joins TRBV18 and TRBJ2-3, with 7 bases lining up with TRBD2. The CDR3 is made up of 15 amino acids. Germline assignment: CDR1 KGHSH and CDR2 LQKENI. The junction had 6 bases not matched to a gene; V was cut back by 3 bases and J by 3 bases. The CDR3 here is CASSPRAGITDTQYF. The DNA for the CDR3 is TGTGCCAGCTCACCCAGAGCGGGAATTACAGATACGCAGTATTTT.

This clone was found once. The chain joins TRBV11-2 to TRBJ2-7; D unresolved. The germline V gene has CDR1 SGHAT and CDR2 FQNNGV. V lost 5 bases, J lost 5 bases, and 16 bases lay in between. The length of the CDR3 is 14 residues. The CDR3 protein is CASSKSPQAHEQYF. The CDR3 DNA is TGTGCCAGCAGCAAGAGCCCCCAAGCCCACGAGCAGTACTTC.

The sample holds a few counts of this clone. The chain employs TRBV18 and TRBJ1-2, with 10 bases matching TRBD1. V shed 2 bases and J 6 bases; nucleotides not matched to a gene: 6. Germline V gene data show CDR1 as KGHSH and CDR2 as LQKENI. CDR3 size: 15 residues. The CDR3 loop reads CASSPFDRGQNGYTF. The DNA for the CDR3 is TGTGCCAGCTCACCATTCGACAGGGGGCAGAATGGCTACACCTTC.

The chain combines TRBV2 with TRBJ2-1, with 13 bases fitting TRBD2. The CDR3 has 17 amino acids. The germline CDR1 and CDR2 sequences are SNHLY and FYNNEI. Trimming took 11 bases from V and 5 from J; bases not matched to a gene: 15. The CDR3 is CAGDRLAGGQADNEQFF. The CDR3 region has the DNA TGTGCCGGCGATAGACTAGCGGGGGGTCAAGCCGACAATGAGCAGTTCTTC.

To note about this clone: Distinct nucleotide sequences in the sample also encode this CDR3. The V call is TRBV18, the J call TRBJ2-5; no definite D call. The CDR3 covers 13 residues. Trimming shortened V by 2 bases and J by 1 base, and 5 bases separated the two germline ends. Per germline, CDR1 KGHSH and CDR2 LQKENI. The CDR3 loop is CASSPGLQETQYF. Written as DNA, the CDR3 is TGTGCCAGCTCACCAGGGCTCCAAGAGACCCAGTACTTC.

This chain connects TRBV4-3 to TRBJ2-7; D might be TRBD1 (5 bases). Trimming stripped 1 base from V and 2 bases from J, with 9 bases between. The CDR3 consists of 14 residues. Looked up from germline, CDR1 is LGHNA and CDR2 is YSLEER. CDR3 sequence: CASSQGQLAYEQYF. The CDR3 DNA is TGCGCCAGCAGCCAAGGACAGCTAGCCTACGAGCAGTACTTC.

The V and J genes are TRBV5-4 and TRBJ2-2; D is possibly TRBD2 (6 bases). The CDR3 totals 16 residues. CDR1 is SGHNT and CDR2 is YYREEE in the germline V gene (reference sequence). Trimming shortened V by 0 bases and J by 5 bases, and 14 bases separated the two germline ends. CDR3 sequence (DNA): TGTGCCAGCAGCTTGGCCGTGCGGGGAGGTACCGGGGAGCTGTTTTTT. It yields the protein CASSLAVRGGTGELFF. Full variable domain (remainder filled in from reference TRBV5-4 and TRBJ2-2): ETGVTQSPTHLIKTRGQQVTLRCSSQSGHNTVSWYQQALGQGPQFIFQYYREEENGRGNFPPRFSGLQFPNYSSELNVNALELDDSALYLCASSLAVRGGTGELFFGEGSRLTVL.

This clone has only one observation. The rearrangement joins TRBV13 to TRBJ2-7; TRBD1 matches 7 bases. CDR3 length: 14 residues. J lost 4 bases, V lost 6 bases, and 9 bases had no gene match. Germline V gives CDR1 PRHDT, CDR2 FYEKMQ (reference sequence). In DNA form, the CDR3 reads TGTGCCAGCAGTTATAACCGGGACAGTTACGAGCAGTACTTC. Its protein is CASSYNRDSYEQYF.

V is TRBV7-8 and J is TRBJ2-1, with 13 bases fitting TRBD2. With V trimmed by 4 bases and J by 9 bases, 6 bases remained unmatched. Germline loops: CDR1 SGHVS, CDR2 FQNEAQ. The CDR3 sequence is 15 residues long. The CDR3 loop reads CASSSGLAGVSEQFF. CDR3 in DNA: TGTGCCAGCAGCTCCGGACTAGCGGGAGTCTCTGAGCAGTTCTTC.

J is TRBJ2-3 and V is TRBV7-9; 14 positions agree with TRBD2. Germline trimming cut 5 bases from V and 6 bases from J; bases unmatched to any gene: 7. Germline assignment: CDR1 SEHNR and CDR2 FQNEAQ (reference sequence). The CDR3 runs 16 residues. The CDR3 DNA follows: TGTGCCAGCAGCAAGACTAGCGGGGGGGCCCGGGATACGCAGTATTTT. Protein sequence: CASSKTSGGARDTQYF.

The CDR3 region has the DNA TGTGCCAGTAGGTCTCCTGGGACAGGGCCTAGCTATGGCTACACCTTC. Protein product: CASRSPGTGPSYGYTF. The genes are TRBV19 and TRBJ1-2, with 9 nucleotides matching TRBD1. V was pared by 6 bases and J by 4 bases, with 12 bases of the junction left unmatched. CDR1 and CDR2 from the germline V gene are LNHDA and SQIVND (reference sequence). This CDR3 comprises 16 residues.

The V call is TRBV9, the J call TRBJ2-7; 8 bases match TRBD2. J gave up 5 bases and V 2 bases, and 9 bases lay outside the gene matches. This CDR3 comprises 15 residues. Germline CDR1 SGDLS, CDR2 YYNGEE. The CDR3 coding sequence is TGTGCCAGCAGCGTCGGGGAAGGCGGGGGGAACGAGCAGTACTTC. Translation: CASSVGEGGGNEQYF.

This clone has a handful of counts. V and J are TRBV7-2 and TRBJ2-4; D might be TRBD2 (6 bases). Trimming stripped 5 bases from V and 0 bases from J, with 17 bases between. Germline values: CDR1 SGHTA, CDR2 FQGNSA. CDR3 length: 17 residues. The CDR3 here is CASSPNPAGSAKNIQYF. The CDR3 coding sequence is TGTGCCAGCAGCCCGAACCCAGCGGGCTCAGCCAAAAACATTCAGTACTTC.

The V and J genes are TRBV2 and TRBJ2-2; TRBD1 is a possible D gene (6 bases). V lost 3 bases and J 4 bases, leaving 12 bases between the germline ends. The CDR3 sequence is 15 residues long. The V gene's germline CDR1 is SNHLY and CDR2 FYNNEI. CDR3 sequence: CASSDWGPSTGELFF. In DNA, the CDR3 is TGTGCCAGCAGTGACTGGGGGCCGAGCACCGGGGAGCTGTTTTTT.

Points on this clone: Compared with germline, one end of the junction differs, possibly owing to a read error. The chain recombines TRBV5-4 with TRBJ2-2; tentatively, D is TRBD2 (6 bases). This CDR3 has 13 residues. Germline CDR1 reads SGHNT; CDR2 reads YYREEE (reference sequence). Here the CDR3 DNA reads TGTGCCAGCAGCACGAACCCCCACGGGGGGCTGTTTTTT. Its translation is CASSTNPHGGLFF.

This clone was observed a handful of times. The chain joins TRBV6-1 to TRBJ1-1; maybe TRBD1 (5 bases). V dropped 3 bases and J dropped 6 bases, with 17 bases sitting between them. Germline V gene sequence: CDR1 MNHNS, CDR2 SASEGT. The CDR3 runs 15 residues. CDR3 region: CASSDQGHAEAEAFF. The DNA for the CDR3 is TGTGCCAGCAGTGATCAGGGCCACGCCGAGGCTGAAGCTTTCTTT.

The chain is built from TRBV4-3 and TRBJ2-1, with 8 bases matching TRBD2. The V gene's germline CDR1 is LGHNA and CDR2 YSLEER. Unmatched junction bases numbered 10, after V lost 0 bases and J lost 9 bases. The CDR3 covers 16 residues. As DNA, the CDR3 is TGCGCCAGCAGCCAAGATTGGAGCGGGGGTGATACTGAGCAGTTCTTC. It encodes CASSQDWSGGDTEQFF.